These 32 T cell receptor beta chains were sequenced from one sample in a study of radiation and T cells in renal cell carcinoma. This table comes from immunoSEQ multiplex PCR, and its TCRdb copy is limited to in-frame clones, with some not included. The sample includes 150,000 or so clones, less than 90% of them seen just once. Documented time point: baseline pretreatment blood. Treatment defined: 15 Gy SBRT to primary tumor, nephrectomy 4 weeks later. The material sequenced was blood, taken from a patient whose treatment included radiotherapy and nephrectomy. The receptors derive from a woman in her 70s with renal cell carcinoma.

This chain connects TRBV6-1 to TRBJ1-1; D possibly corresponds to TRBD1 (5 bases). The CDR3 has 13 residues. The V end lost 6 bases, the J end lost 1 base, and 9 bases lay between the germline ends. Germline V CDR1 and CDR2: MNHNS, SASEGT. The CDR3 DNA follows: TGTGCCAGCAGGGGCAGGGCGAACACTGAAGCTTTCTTT. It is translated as CASRGRANTEAFF.

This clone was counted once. The CDR3 loop reads CASSLTGLKYGYTF. CDR3 nucleotide sequence: TGTGCCAGTAGTCTGACAGGGCTTAAATATGGCTACACCTTC. The V gene is TRBV19, the J gene TRBJ1-2; 7 bases align to TRBD1. V lost 5 bases to trimming and J lost 5 bases; unmatched junction nucleotides: 8. This CDR3 is built from 14 residues. Per germline, CDR1 LNHDA and CDR2 SQIVND (reference sequence).

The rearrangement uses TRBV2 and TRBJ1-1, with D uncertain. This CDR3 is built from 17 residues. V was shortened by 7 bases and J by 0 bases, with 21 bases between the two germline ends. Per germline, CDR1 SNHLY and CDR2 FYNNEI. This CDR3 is CASTRMGGGQMNTEAFF. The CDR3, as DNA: TGTGCCAGCACGAGAATGGGAGGAGGGCAGATGAACACTGAAGCTTTCTTT.

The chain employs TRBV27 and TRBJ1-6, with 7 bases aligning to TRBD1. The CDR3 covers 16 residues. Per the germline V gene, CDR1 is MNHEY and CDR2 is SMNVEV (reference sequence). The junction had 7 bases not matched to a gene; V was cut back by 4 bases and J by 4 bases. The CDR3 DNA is TGTGCCAGCAGTTATCGACAGGGAACTTATAATTCACCCCTCCACTTT. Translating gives CASSYRQGTYNSPLHF.

CDR3 nucleotide sequence: TGTGCCAGCAGCCAAGATCTCGCGACTAAAAACTACAATGAGCAGTTCTTC. It codes for CASSQDLATKNYNEQFF. The genes are TRBV4-2 and TRBJ2-1; maybe TRBD2 (5 bases). V gave up 0 bases and J gave up 3 bases, with 15 bases separating them. Germline CDR1 is LGHNA and CDR2 is YNFKEQ. The CDR3 totals 17 residues.

The CDR3 loop is CASRITGGDTEAFF. As DNA, the CDR3 is TGTGCCAGCAGGATAACAGGGGGGGACACTGAAGCTTTCTTT. The chain links TRBV6-5 to TRBJ1-1; 8 nucleotides align to TRBD1. The CDR3 sequence is 14 residues long. CDR1 MNHEY and CDR2 SVGAGI come from the germline V gene. Trimming cost V 6 bases and J 3 bases; bases outside gene matches: 6.

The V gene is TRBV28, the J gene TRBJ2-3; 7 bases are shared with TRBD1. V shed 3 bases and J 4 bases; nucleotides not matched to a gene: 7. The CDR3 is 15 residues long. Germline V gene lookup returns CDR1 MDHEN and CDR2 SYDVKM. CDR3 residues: CASSFGRTGADTQYF. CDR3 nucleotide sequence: TGTGCCAGCAGTTTCGGTCGGACAGGAGCAGATACGCAGTATTTT.

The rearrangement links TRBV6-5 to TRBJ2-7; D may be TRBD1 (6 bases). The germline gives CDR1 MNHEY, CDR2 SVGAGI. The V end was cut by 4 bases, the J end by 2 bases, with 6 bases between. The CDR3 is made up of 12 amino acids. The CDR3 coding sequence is TGTGCCAGCAGTTGGGGGCCCTACGAGCAGTACTTC. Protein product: CASSWGPYEQYF.

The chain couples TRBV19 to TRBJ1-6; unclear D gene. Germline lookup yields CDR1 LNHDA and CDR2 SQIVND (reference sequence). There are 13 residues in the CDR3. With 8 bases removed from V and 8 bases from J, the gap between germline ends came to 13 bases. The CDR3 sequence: CASGREADSPLHF. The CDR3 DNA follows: TGTGCCAGTGGAAGGGAGGCTGATTCACCCCTCCACTTT.

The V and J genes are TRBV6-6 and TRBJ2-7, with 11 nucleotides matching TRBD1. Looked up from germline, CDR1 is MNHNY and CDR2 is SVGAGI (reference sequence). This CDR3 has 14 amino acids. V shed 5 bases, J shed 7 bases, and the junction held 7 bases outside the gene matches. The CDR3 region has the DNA TGTGCCAGCAGTCGCGGACAGGGGGCATATGAGCAGTACTTC. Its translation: CASSRGQGAYEQYF.

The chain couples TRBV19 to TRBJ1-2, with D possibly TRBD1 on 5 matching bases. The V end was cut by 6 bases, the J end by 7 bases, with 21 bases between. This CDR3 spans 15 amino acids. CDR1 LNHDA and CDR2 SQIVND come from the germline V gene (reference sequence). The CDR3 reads CASRPGPTGVGGYTF. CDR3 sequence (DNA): TGTGCCAGTAGACCGGGACCTACGGGGGTGGGTGGCTACACCTTC.

The CDR3 coding sequence is TGTGCCAGTAGTATAGGGACTAGCGGGGGAAAGACCCAGTACTTC. Its protein product is CASSIGTSGGKTQYF. The chain carries TRBV19 and TRBJ2-5; 13 nucleotides agree with TRBD2. Unmatched junction bases numbered 2, after V lost 1 base and J lost 6 bases. Germline values: CDR1 LNHDA, CDR2 SQIVND (reference sequence). The CDR3 sequence is 15 residues long.

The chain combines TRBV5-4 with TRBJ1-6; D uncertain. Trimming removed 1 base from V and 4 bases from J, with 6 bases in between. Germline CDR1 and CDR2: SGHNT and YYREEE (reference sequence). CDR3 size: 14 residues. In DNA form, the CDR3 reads TGTGCCAGCAGCTTGACTCAGTATAATTCACCCCTCCACTTT. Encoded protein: CASSLTQYNSPLHF.

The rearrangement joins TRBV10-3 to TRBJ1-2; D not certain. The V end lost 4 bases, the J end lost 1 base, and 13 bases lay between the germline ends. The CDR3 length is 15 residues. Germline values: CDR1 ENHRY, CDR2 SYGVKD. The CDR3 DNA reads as TGTGCCATCAGTGTACAAAGGGATTTTAACTATGGCTACACCTTC. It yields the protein CAISVQRDFNYGYTF.

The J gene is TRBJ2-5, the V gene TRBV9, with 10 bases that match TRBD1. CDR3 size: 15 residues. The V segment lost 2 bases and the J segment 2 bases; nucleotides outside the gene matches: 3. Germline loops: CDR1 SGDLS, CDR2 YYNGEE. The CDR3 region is CASSVRTGGQETQYF. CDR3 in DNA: TGTGCCAGCAGCGTCCGGACAGGGGGGCAAGAGACCCAGTACTTC.

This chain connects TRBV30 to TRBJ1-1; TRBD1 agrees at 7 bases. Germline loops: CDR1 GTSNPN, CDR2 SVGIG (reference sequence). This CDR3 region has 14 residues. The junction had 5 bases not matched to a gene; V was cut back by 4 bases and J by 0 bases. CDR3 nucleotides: TGTGCCTGGAAAGCGGGACAGATGAACACTGAAGCTTTCTTT. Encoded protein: CAWKAGQMNTEAFF.

In DNA, the CDR3 is TGTGCCAGCTCACTCCCCAGGGGGAACACTGAAGCTTTCTTT. Translated, it gives CASSLPRGNTEAFF. This chain connects TRBV18 to TRBJ1-1, with TRBD1 as a possible D gene (6 bases). This CDR3 region has 14 residues. CDR1 is KGHSH, CDR2 LQKENI, per germline. The V end lost 4 bases, the J end lost 1 base, and 10 bases lay between the germline ends.

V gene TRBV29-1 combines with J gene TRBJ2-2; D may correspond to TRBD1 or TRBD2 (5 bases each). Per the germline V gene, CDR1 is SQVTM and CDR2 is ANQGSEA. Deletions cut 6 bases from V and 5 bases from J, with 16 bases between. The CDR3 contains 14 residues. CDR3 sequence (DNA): TGCAGCGTCGTGGACACGGGGAGTACCGGGGAGCTGTTTTTT. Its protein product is CSVVDTGSTGELFF.

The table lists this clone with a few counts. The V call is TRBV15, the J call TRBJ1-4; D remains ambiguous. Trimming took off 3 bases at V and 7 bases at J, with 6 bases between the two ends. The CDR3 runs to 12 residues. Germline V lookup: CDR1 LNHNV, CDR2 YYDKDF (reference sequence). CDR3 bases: TGTGCCACCAGCAGTAACAGTGAAAAACTGTTTTTT. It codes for CATSSNSEKLFF.

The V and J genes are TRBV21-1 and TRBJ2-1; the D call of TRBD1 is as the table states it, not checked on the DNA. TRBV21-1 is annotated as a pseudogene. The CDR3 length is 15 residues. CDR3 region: CASSKGTGLYNEQFF. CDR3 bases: TGTGCCAGCAGCAAGGGGACAGGGCTCTACAATGAGCAGTTCTTC.

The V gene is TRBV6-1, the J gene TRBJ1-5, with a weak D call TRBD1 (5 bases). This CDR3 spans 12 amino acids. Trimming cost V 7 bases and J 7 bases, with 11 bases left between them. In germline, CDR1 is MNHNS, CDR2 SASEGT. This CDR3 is CASMTDWQPQHF. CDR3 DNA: TGTGCCAGCATGACAGATTGGCAGCCCCAGCATTTT.

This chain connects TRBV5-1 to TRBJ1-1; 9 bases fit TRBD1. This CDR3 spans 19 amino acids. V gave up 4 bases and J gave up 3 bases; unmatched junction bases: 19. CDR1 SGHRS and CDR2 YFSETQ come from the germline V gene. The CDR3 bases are TGCGCCAGCAGCCCCCACAGTAGACAGGGGGAAAGAAGAGACACTGAAGCTTTCTTT. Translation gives CASSPHSRQGERRDTEAFF.

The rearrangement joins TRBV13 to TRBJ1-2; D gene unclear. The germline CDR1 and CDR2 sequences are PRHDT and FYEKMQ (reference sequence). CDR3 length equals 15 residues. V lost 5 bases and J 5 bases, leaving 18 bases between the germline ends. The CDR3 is CASSRVDKGGYGYTF. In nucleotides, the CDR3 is TGTGCCAGCAGCCGCGTTGACAAGGGAGGATATGGCTACACCTTC. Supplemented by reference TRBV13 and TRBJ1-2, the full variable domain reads AAGVIQSPRHLIKEKRETATLKCYPIPRHDTVYWYQQGPGQDPQFLISFYEKMQSDKGSIPDRFSAQQFSDYHSELNMSSLELGDSALYFCASSRVDKGGYGYTFGSGTRLTVV.

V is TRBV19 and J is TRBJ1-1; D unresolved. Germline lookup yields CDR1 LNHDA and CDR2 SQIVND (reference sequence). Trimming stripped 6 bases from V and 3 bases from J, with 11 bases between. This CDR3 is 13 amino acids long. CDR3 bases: TGTGCCAGTAGACTCAGGAGCCACACTGAAGCTTTCTTT. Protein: CASRLRSHTEAFF.

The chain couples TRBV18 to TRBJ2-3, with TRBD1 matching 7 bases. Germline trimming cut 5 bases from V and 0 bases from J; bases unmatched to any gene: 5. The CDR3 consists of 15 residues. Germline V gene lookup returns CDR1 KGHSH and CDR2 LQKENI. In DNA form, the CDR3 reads TGTGCCAGCTCATCCCGACAGGGAAGCACAGATACGCAGTATTTT. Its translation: CASSSRQGSTDTQYF.

The CDR3 nucleotides read TGTGCCAGCAGTTCACCGAATGAAAAACTGTTTTTT. The encoded protein is CASSSPNEKLFF. This sequence joins TRBV6-6 and TRBJ1-4; no clear D. This CDR3 has 12 amino acids. V was clipped by 4 bases and J by 5 bases, with 5 bases between them. The V gene's germline CDR1 is MNHNY and CDR2 SVGAGI (reference sequence).

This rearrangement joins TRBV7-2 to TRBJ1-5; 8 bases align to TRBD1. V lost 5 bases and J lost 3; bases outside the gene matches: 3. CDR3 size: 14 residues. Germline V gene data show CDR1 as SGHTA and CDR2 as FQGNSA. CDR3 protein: CASSRTGNNQPQHF. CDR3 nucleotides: TGTGCCAGCAGCAGGACAGGGAACAATCAGCCCCAGCATTTT.

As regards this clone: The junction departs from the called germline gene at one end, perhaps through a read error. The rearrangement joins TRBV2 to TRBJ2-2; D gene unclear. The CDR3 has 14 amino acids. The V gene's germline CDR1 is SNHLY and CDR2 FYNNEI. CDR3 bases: TGTGCTAGCAGAGATTACCTGAACACCGGGGAGCTGTTTTTT. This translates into CASRDYLNTGELFF.

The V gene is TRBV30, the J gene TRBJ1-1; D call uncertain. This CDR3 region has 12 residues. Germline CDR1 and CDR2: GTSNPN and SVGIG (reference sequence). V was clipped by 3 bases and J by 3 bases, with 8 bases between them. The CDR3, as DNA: TGTGCCTGGAGCCGGATGGACACTGAAGCTTTCTTT. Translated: CAWSRMDTEAFF.

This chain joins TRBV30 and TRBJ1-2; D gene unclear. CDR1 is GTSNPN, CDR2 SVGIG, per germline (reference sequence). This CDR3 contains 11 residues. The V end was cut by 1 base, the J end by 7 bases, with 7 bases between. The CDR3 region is CAWSASRGYTF. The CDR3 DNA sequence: TGTGCCTGGAGTGCTAGCCGTGGCTACACCTTC. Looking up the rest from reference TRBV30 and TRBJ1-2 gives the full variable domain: SQTIHQWPATLVQPVGSPLSLECTVEGTSNPNLYWYRQAAGRGLQLLFYSVGIGQISSEVPQNLSASRPQDRQFILSSKKLLLSDSGFYLCAWSASRGYTFGSGTRLTVV.

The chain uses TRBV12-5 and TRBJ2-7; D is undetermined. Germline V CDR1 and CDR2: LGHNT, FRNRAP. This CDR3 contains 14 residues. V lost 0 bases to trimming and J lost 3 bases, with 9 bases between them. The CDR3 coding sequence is TGTGCTAGTGGTTTGGTATTACCCCGCTACGAGCAGTACTTC. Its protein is CASGLVLPRYEQYF.

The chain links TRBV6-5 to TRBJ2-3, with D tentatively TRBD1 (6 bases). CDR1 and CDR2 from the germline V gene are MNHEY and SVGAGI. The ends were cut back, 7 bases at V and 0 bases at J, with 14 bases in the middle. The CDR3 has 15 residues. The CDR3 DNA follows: TGTGCCAGCATCCCGCACACAGGGAGCACAGATACGCAGTATTTT. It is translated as CASIPHTGSTDTQYF.